This T cell receptor beta chain was sequenced during a study of early T cells in non-severe SARS-CoV-2 infection. This clonotype was seen only a few times. The CDR3 extends over 18 amino acids. J gave up 2 bases and V 0 bases, and 7 bases lay outside the gene matches. Germline CDR1 SGHTA, CDR2 FQGNSA. TCRdb redid the calling of the 5' RACE reads with MiXCR, one entry per CDR3 protein. The table includes tens of thousands of distinct CDR3 sequences, 4% to 4.5% detected once. The chain employs TRBV7-2 and TRBJ2-1, with TRBD2 matching over 10 bases. The sequenced sample was whole blood. The clonotype comes from an adult who was a healthcare worker with PCR-confirmed SARS-CoV-2 infection or an uninfected control (not recorded which). The CDR3 loop is CASSLARLAGDTYNEQFF. The CDR3 DNA follows: TGTGCCAGCAGCTTAGCGAGGCTAGCGGGGGACACCTACAATGAGCAGTTCTTC.